The rows below give T cell receptor beta chains drawn from one sample of a study of blood T cell repertoires in COVID-19. Assay used: immunoSEQ multiplex PCR; TCRdb lists only in-frame clones, some missing. The data contain about 22,000 clones, over 70% of them singletons. The material sequenced was peripheral blood. These receptors all stem from a man in his 60s with active COVID-19. Both conserved end residues are part of each CDR3. D genes are given only for firm matches. Size tells how often a clone was seen (once, few, many) or the class of an expanded clone, and some rows leave it out.

.	TRBV18	.	TRBJ2-5	TGTGCCAGCTCACCAACAGGCCCCCCGCGGGAGACCCAGTACTTC	CASSPTGPPRETQYF
.	TRBV30	.	TRBJ2-3	TGTGCCTGGAGTGTTGGGGGAGTCGCGGGAAAGTCCGGTACGCAGTATTTT	CAWSVGGVAGKSGTQYF
TRBD2	TRBV3-1/TRBV3-2	.	TRBJ2-7	TGTGCCAGCAGCCAAGACGGGACTAGCGGGAGTCTCGAGCAGTACTTC	CASSQDGTSGSLEQYF
TRBD2	TRBV18	.	TRBJ2-5	TGTGCCAGCTCACCACGACTAGCGGGAGGTCAAGAGACCCAGTACTTC	CASSPRLAGGQETQYF
.	TRBV21-1	.	TRBJ2-7	TGTGCCAGCAGCAGCCGCCGGGCAGGGTTCTGGGAGCAGTACTTC	CASSSRRAGFWEQYF
.	TRBV24-1	many	TRBJ2-1	TGTGCCACCAGTGGTAGCGGAGACTCCTACAATGAGCAGTTCTTC	CATSGSGDSYNEQFF
TRBD1	TRBV18	few	TRBJ2-2	TGTGCCAGCTCACCTGACAGGGCCGGGGAGCTGTTTTTT	CASSPDRAGELFF
TRBD2	TRBV19	.	TRBJ2-5	TGTGCCAGTAGTATTACTCTAGCGGGCCAAGAGACCCAGTACTTC	CASSITLAGQETQYF
TRBD1	TRBV19	few	TRBJ1-1	TGTGCCAGTACCCGGGGACAGAAAGCTTTCTTT	CASTRGQKAFF
TRBD1	TRBV27	.	TRBJ2-3	TGTGCCAGCAGTCTACAGGGGGTTAGCACAGATACGCAGTATTTT	CASSLQGVSTDTQYF
TRBD1	TRBV24-1	.	TRBJ2-1	TGTGCCACCAGTGATGCCGGACAGGGAAGGAATGAGCAGTTCTTC	CATSDAGQGRNEQFF
TRBD1	TRBV12-3/TRBV12-4	.	TRBJ1-3	TGTGCCAGCAGCCCGGGACAGCAAAACACCATATATTTT	CASSPGQQNTIYF
TRBD1	TRBV25-1	.	TRBJ1-4	TGTGCCAGCAGTGAATTTGGGACAGGGATAGGCGAAAAACTGTTTTTT	CASSEFGTGIGEKLFF
.	TRBV5-8	.	TRBJ2-5	TGTGCCAGCAGCTTGGGGGGCCGGGAGACCCAGTACTTC	CASSLGGRETQYF
TRBD2	TRBV2	.	TRBJ2-3	TGTGCCAGCAGCCTAGCGGGAGCGCGCACAGATACGCAGTATTTT	CASSLAGARTDTQYF
TRBD2	TRBV23-1	.	TRBJ2-1	TGCGCCAGCACCCACCGGACTAGCGACTACAATGAGCAGTTCTTC	CASTHRTSDYNEQFF
.	TRBV7-9	.	TRBJ1-1	TGTGCCAGCAGCCCGCAGGGTGGGGTGAACACTGAAGCTTTCTTT	CASSPQGGVNTEAFF
TRBD1	TRBV5-1	.	TRBJ2-1	TGCGCCAGCAGCTCAACCGGGACAGTGGGGCCTAATGAGCAGTTCTTC	CASSSTGTVGPNEQFF
TRBD1	TRBV5-1	.	TRBJ2-7	TGCGCCAGCAGCGGGGGACAGGGGGGACTCTACGAGCAGTACTTC	CASSGGQGGLYEQYF
.	TRBV5-4	.	TRBJ2-2	TGTGCCAGCAGCCCCCCCGGGAACACCGGGGAGCTGTTTTTT	CASSPPGNTGELFF
TRBD1	TRBV19	.	TRBJ1-5	TGTGCCAGTAGTGACAGGGGGCTCGGGAATCAGCCCCAGCATTTT	CASSDRGLGNQPQHF
.	TRBV10-2	.	TRBJ2-7	TGCGCCAGCAGTGAGGCGGGCGGAGGCTACGAGCAGTACTTC	CASSEAGGGYEQYF
.	TRBV7-2	.	TRBJ2-1	TGTGCCAGCAGCCCAAACACCGTCCGGGTCTTC	CASSPNTVRVF
TRBD1	TRBV4-1	.	TRBJ2-3	TGCGCCAGCAGCCCCTGGACAGGCCAAGATACGCAGTATTTT	CASSPWTGQDTQYF
TRBD2	TRBV10-1	.	TRBJ2-6	TGCGCCAGCAGTCGCACTACGGGACTAGCGGGTACCTCTGGGGCCAACGTCCTGACTTTC	CASSRTTGLAGTSGANVLTF
.	TRBV14	.	TRBJ2-7	TGTGCCAGCAGCCTCCCGGACAAAATATACGAGCAGTACTTC	CASSLPDKIYEQYF
.	TRBV6-5	.	TRBJ2-7	TGTGCCAGCACCGACAGAGCCACCTACGAGCAGTACTTC	CASTDRATYEQYF
.	TRBV5-1	.	TRBJ2-1	TGCGCCAGCAGCTTGGTAGGTCCAGGGGCCGGCTGGGATGAGCAGTTCTTC	CASSLVGPGAGWDEQFF
TRBD2	TRBV6-7	.	TRBJ2-1	TGTGAAGACGGGACTAGTATGGCCAATGAGCAGTTCTTC	CEDGTSMANEQFF
.	TRBV9	.	TRBJ1-3	TGTGCCAGCAGCTTCTCTTTAGGGCAGGGAATTTTTAACACCATATATTTT	CASSFSLGQGIFNTIYF
.	TRBV21-1	.	TRBJ1-6	TGTGCCAGCAGCGACCCGAAAGGGAGTAATTCACCCCTCCACTTT	CASSDPKGSNSPLHF
TRBD2	TRBV6-6	.	TRBJ2-7	TGTGCCAGCAGTACGCAGACTAGCGGGACCCTCTACGAGCAGTACTTC	CASSTQTSGTLYEQYF
TRBD1	TRBV18	.	TRBJ1-2	TGTGCCAGCTCACAGGGGGCCGGCTATGGCTACACCTTC	CASSQGAGYGYTF
TRBD2	TRBV4-2	.	TRBJ2-7	TGTGCCAGCAGCCAAGATCCCACTAGCGGGACCTACGAGCAGTACTTC	CASSQDPTSGTYEQYF
.	TRBV9	.	TRBJ1-3	TGTGCCAGCAGCGTAGGGGTGAGGGACTCTGGAAACACCATATATTTT	CASSVGVRDSGNTIYF
TRBD2	TRBV13	.	TRBJ2-1	TGTGCCAGCAGCTTTAGGGAGCGGGAGCACGTTGAGCAGTTCTTC	CASSFREREHVEQFF
TRBD2	TRBV27	.	TRBJ2-7	TGTGCCAGCAGACCCTCGGGCGGGAGGATCTACGAGCAGTACTTC	CASRPSGGRIYEQYF